The following is a T cell receptor (beta chain) sequence with its context. Its target is not known. The CDR3 runs to 17 residues. From germline, CDR1 is PRHDT and CDR2 FYEKMQ (reference sequence). Trimming at V came to 4 bases and at J to 1 base, leaving 6 bases not matched to a gene. The sample belongs to a study of OX40 agonist ivuxolimab in advanced cancers. Study-wide context: Patients were dosed intravenously with ivuxolimab at 0.01 to 10 mg/kg every 2 weeks. Whole-study results and caveats: There were, on average, more expanded clones in CD8+ T cells than in CD4+. Dose levels from 0.1 to 3.0 mg/kg saw CD4+ and CD8+ blood T cells expand clonally by week 6.

At cycle 4 day 1, cycle 7 day 1, and baseline, blood was sampled. Using immunoSEQ multiplex PCR, the repertoire was profiled, and TCRdb retains in-frame clones only, with some absent. The sample lists about 48,000 clones; around 85% were seen once. The TCR comes from an adult with an advanced solid tumor such as melanoma, head and neck, liver or kidney cancer. Source: CD4+ or CD8+ T cells sorted from blood, taken in a trial of the OX40 agonist ivuxolimab. The chain recombines TRBV13 with TRBJ2-2; 10 bases line up with TRBD2. CDR3 bases: TGTGCCAGCAGCTCCGAGAGGACTAGCGGGAACACCGGGGAGCTGTTTTTT. Translating it yields CASSSERTSGNTGELFF.